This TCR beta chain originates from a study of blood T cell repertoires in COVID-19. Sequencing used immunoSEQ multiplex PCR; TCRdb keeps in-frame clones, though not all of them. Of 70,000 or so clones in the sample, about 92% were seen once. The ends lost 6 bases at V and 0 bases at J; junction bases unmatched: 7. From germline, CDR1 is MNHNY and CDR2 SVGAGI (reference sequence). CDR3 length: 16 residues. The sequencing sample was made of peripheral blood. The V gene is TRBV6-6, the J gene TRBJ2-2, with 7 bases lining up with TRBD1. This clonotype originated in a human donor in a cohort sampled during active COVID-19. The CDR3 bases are TGTGCCAGCAGGCGTAGACAGGGCTCGAACACCGGGGAGCTGTTTTTT. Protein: CASRRRQGSNTGELFF.